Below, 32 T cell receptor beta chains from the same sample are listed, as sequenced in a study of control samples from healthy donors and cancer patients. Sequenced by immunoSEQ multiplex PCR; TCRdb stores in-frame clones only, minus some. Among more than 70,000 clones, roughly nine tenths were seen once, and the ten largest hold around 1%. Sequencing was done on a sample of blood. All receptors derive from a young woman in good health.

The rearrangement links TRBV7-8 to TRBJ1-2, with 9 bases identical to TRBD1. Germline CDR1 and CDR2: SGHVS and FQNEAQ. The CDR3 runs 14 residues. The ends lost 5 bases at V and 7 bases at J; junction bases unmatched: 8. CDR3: CASSRGQGVFGYTF. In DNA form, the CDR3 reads TGTGCCAGCAGCCGGGGACAGGGTGTTTTTGGCTACACCTTC.

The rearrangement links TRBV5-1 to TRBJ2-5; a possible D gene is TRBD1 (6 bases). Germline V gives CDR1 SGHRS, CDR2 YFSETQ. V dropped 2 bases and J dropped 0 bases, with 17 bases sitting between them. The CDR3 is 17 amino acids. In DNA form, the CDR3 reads TGCGCCAGCAGCTTAAGCGTGGGGGCTATGTACCAAGAGACCCAGTACTTC. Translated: CASSLSVGAMYQETQYF.

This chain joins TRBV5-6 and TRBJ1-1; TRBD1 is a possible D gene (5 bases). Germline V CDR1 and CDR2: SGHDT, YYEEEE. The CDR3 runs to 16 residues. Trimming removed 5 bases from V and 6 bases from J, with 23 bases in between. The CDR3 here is CASRLTQRTGGAEAFF. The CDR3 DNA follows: TGTGCCAGCAGACTTACTCAACGAACCGGGGGGGCTGAAGCTTTCTTT.

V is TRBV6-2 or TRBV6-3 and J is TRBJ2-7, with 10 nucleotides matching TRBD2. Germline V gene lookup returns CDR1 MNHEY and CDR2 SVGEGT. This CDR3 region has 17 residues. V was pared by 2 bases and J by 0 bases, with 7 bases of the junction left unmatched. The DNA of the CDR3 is TGTGCCAGCAGTTACAAGACTAGCGGGCTCCCCTCCTACGAGCAGTACTTC. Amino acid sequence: CASSYKTSGLPSYEQYF.

The CDR3 loop reads CASSESPRSPLHF. In DNA, the CDR3 is TGTGCCAGCAGTGAAAGCCCCAGATCACCCCTCCACTTT. The chain employs TRBV6-4 and TRBJ1-6; no clear D gene. The V gene's germline CDR1 is MRHNA and CDR2 SNTAGT. CDR3 length: 13 residues. V was shortened by 3 bases and J by 10 bases, with 10 bases between the two germline ends.

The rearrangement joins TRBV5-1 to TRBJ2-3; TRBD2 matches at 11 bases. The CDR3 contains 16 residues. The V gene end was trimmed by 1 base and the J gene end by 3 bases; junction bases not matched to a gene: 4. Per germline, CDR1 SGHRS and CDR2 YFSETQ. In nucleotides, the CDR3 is TGCGCCAGCAGCTTGTTGTCTAGCGGGAGGACAGATACGCAGTATTTT. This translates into CASSLLSSGRTDTQYF.

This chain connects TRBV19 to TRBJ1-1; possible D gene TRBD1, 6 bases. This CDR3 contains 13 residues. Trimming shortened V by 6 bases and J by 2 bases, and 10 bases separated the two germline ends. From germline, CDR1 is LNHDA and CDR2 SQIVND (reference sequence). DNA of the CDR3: TGTGCCAGTAGGGACAGATCCAACACTGAAGCTTTCTTT. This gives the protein CASRDRSNTEAFF.

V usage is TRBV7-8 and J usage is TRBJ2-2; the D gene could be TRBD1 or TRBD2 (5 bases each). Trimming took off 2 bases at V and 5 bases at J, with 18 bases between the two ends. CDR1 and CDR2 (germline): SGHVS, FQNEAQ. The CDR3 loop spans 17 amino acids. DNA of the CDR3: TGTGCCAGCAGCTTACTGGGGACGGGTCAACGGACCGGGGAGCTGTTTTTT. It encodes CASSLLGTGQRTGELFF.

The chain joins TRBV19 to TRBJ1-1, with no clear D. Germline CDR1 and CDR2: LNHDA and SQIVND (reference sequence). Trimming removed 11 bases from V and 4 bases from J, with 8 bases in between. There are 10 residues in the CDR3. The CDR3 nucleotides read TGTGCCCCCAGGAGCACTGAAGCTTTCTTT. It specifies CAPRSTEAFF.

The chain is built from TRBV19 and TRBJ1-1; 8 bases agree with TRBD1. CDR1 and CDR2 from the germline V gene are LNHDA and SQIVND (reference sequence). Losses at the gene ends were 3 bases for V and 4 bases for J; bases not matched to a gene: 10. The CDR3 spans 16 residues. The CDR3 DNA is TGTGCCAGTAGTATTATGGGACAGGCCTTCACCACTGAAGCTTTCTTT. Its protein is CASSIMGQAFTTEAFF.

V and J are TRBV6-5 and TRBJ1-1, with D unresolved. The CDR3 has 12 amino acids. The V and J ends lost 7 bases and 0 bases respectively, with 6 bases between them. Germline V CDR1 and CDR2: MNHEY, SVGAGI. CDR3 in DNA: TGTGCCAGCAAATACCTGAACACTGAAGCTTTCTTT. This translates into CASKYLNTEAFF.

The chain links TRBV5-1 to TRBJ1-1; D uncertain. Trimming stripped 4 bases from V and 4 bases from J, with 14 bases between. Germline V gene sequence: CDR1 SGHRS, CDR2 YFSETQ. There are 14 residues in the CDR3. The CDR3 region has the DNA TGCGCCAGCAGCCTACCGACATCGGGCACTGAAGCTTTCTTT. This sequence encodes CASSLPTSGTEAFF.

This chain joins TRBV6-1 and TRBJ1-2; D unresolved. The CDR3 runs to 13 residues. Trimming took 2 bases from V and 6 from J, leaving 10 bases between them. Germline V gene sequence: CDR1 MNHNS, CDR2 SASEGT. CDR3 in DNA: TGTGCCAGCAGTGAAATGGCCTTAGATGGCTACACCTTC. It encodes CASSEMALDGYTF.

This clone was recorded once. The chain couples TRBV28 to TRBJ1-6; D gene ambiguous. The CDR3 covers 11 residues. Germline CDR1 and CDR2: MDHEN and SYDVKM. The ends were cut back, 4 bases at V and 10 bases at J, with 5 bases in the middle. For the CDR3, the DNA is TGTGCCAGCAGTTGGTCATCACCCCTCCACTTT. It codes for CASSWSSPLHF.

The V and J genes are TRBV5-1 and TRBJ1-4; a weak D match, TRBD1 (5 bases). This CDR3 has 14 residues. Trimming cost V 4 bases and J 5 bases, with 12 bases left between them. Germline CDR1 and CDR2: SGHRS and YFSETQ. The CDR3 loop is CASSIDSTNEKLFF. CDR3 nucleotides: TGCGCCAGCAGCATAGACAGTACGAATGAAAAACTGTTTTTT.

This chain's CDR3 is CASSQALAGGPYNEQFF. DNA of the CDR3: TGTGCCAGCAGCCAAGCCCTAGCGGGGGGGCCCTACAATGAGCAGTTCTTC. The rearrangement joins TRBV3-1 (or the pseudogene TRBV3-2) to TRBJ2-1; TRBD2 matches at 12 bases. The CDR3 is 17 amino acids. CDR1 is LGHDT, CDR2 YNNKEL, per germline (reference sequence). J was trimmed by 2 bases and V by 1 base; bases with no gene match: 3.

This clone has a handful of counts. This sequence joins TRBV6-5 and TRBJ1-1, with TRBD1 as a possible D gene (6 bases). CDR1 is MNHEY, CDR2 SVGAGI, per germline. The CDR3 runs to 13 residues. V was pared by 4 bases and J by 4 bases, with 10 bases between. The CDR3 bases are TGTGCCAGCAGTTTGGGGACACCCACTGAAGCTTTCTTT. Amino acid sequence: CASSLGTPTEAFF.

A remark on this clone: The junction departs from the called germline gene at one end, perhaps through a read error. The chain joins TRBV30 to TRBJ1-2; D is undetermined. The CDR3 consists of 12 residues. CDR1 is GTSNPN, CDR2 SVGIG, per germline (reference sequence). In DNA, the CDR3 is TGTGCCTGGAGTGCCCATAACAATGGCTACACCTTC. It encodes CAWSAHNNGYTF.

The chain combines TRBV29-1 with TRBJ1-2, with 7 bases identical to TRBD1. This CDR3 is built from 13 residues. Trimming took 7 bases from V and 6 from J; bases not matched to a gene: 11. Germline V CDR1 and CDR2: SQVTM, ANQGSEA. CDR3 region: CSGSPRQGDGYTF. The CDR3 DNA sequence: TGCAGCGGTAGCCCTCGGCAGGGGGATGGCTACACCTTC. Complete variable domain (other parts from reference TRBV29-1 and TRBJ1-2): SAVISQKPSRDICQRGTSLTIQCQVDSQVTMMFWYRQQPGQSLTLIATANQGSEATYESGFVIDKFPISRPNLTFSTLTVSNMSPEDSSIYLCSGSPRQGDGYTFGSGTRLTVV.

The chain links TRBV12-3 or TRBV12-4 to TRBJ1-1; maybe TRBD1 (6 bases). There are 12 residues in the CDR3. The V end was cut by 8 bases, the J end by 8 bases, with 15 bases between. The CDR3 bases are TGTGCCAGCCTAGTACCTGGGACAGAAGCTTTCTTT. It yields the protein CASLVPGTEAFF.

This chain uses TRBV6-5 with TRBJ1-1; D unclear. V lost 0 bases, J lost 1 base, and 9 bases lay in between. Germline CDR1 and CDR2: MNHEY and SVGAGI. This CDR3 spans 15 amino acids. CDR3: CASSYSAPWNTEAFF. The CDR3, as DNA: TGTGCCAGCAGTTACTCAGCACCGTGGAACACTGAAGCTTTCTTT.

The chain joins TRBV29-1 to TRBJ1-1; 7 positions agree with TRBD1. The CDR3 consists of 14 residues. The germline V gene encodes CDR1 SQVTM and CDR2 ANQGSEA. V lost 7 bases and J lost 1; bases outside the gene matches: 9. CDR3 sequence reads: CSANRQGGNTEAFF. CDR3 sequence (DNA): TGCAGCGCTAACCGACAGGGCGGGAACACTGAAGCTTTCTTT.

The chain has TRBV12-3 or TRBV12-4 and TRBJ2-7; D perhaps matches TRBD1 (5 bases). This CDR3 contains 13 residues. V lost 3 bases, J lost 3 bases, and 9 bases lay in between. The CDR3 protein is CASSFSRGYEQYF. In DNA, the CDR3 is TGTGCCAGCAGTTTTTCAAGGGGCTACGAGCAGTACTTC.

DNA of the CDR3: TGTGCCTGGAGTAAAGGGGGAAACACCATATATTTT. This codes for CAWSKGGNTIYF. The chain carries TRBV30 and TRBJ1-3; D ambiguous. This CDR3 is 12 amino acids long. Germline V gives CDR1 GTSNPN, CDR2 SVGIG (reference sequence). Trimming removed 2 bases at V and 4 bases at J, with 6 bases between.

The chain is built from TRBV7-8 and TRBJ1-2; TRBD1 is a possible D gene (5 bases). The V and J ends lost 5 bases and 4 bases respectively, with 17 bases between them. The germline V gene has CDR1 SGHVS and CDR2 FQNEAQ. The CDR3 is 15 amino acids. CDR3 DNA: TGTGCCAGCAGCGACCAGCCCGGGACGGTCTATGGCTACACCTTC. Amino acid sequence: CASSDQPGTVYGYTF.

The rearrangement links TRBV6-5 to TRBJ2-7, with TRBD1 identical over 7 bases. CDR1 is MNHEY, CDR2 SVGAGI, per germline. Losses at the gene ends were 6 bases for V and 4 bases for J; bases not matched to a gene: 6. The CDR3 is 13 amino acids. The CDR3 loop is CASRETGRYEQYF. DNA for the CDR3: TGTGCCAGCAGAGAGACAGGGCGGTACGAGCAGTACTTC.

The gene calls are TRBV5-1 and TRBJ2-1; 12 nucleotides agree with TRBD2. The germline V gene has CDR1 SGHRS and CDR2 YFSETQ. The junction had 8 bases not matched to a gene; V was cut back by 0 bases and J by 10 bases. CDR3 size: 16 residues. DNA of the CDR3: TGCGCCAGCAGCTTGGAAACGGGACTAGCGGGCGGAGAGCAGTTCTTC. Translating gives CASSLETGLAGGEQFF.

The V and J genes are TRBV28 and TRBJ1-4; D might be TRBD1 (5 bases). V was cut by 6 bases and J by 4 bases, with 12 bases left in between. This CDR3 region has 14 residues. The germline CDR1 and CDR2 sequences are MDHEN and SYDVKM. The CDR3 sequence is CASSRQFINEKLFF. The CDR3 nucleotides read TGTGCCAGCAGCCGACAGTTTATTAATGAAAAACTGTTTTTT.

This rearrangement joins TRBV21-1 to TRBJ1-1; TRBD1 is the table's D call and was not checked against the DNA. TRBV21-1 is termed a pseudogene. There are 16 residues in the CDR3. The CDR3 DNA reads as TGTGCCAGCAGCAAAGTCGGGACAGTCGATGACACTGAAGCTTTCTTT. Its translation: CASSKVGTVDDTEAFF.

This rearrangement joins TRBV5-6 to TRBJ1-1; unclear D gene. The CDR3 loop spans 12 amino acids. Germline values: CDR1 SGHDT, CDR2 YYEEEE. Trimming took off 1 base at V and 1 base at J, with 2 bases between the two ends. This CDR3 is CASSLQNTEAFF. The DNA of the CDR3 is TGTGCCAGCAGCTTGCAGAACACTGAAGCTTTCTTT. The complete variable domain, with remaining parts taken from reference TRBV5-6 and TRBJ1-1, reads DAGVTQSPTHLIKTRGQQVTLRCSPKSGHDTVSWYQQALGQGPQFIFQYYEEEERQRGNFPDRFSGHQFPNYSSELNVNALLLGDSALYLCASSLQNTEAFFGQGTRLTVV.

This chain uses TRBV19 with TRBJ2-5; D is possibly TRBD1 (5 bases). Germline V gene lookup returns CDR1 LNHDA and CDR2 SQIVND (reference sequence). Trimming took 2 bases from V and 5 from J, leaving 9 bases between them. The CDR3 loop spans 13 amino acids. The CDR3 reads CASSIQGQETQYF. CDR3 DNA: TGTGCCAGTAGTATACAGGGTCAGGAGACCCAGTACTTC.

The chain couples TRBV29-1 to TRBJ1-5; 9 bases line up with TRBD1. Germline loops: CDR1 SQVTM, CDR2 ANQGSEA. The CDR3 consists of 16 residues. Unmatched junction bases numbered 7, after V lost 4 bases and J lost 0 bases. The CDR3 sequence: CSVVVGTGNSNQPQHF. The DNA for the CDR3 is TGCAGCGTTGTCGTTGGGACAGGGAATAGCAATCAGCCCCAGCATTTT.